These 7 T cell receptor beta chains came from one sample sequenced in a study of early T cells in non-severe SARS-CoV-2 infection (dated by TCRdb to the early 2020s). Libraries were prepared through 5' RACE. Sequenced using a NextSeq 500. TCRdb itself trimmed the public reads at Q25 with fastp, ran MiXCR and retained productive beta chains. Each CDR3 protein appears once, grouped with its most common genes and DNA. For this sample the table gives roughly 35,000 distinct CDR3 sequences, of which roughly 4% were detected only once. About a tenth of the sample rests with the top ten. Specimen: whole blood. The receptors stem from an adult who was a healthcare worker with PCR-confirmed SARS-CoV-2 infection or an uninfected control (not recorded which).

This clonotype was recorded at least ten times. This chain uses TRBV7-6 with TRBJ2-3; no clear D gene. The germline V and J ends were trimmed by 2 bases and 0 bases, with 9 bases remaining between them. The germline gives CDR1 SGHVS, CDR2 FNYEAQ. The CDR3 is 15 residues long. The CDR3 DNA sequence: TGTGCCAGCAGCTTACTCGGAACTAGCACAGATACGCAGTATTTT. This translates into CASSLLGTSTDTQYF. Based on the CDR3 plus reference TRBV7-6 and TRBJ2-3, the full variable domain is GAGVSQSPRYKVTKRGQDVALRCDPISGHVSLYWYRQALGQGPEFLTYFNYEAQQDKSGLPNDRFSAERPEGSISTLTIQRTEQRDSAMYRCASSLLGTSTDTQYFGPGTRLTVL.

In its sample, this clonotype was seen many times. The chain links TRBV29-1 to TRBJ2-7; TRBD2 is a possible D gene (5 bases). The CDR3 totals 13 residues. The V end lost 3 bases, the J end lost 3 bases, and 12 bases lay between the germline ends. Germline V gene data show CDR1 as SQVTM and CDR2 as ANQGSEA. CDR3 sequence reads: CSVDMSGNYEQYF. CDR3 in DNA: TGCAGCGTTGACATGTCCGGGAACTACGAGCAGTACTTC.

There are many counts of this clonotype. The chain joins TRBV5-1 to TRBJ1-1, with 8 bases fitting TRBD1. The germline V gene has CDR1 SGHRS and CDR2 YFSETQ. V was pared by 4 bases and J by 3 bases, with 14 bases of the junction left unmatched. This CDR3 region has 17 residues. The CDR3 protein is CASSTGQGLVMDTEAFF. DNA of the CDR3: TGCGCCAGCAGCACCGGACAGGGTTTAGTGATGGACACTGAAGCTTTCTTT.

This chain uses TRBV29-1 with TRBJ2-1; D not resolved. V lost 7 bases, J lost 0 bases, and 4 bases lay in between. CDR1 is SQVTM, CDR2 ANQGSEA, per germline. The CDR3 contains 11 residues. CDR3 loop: CSGYSYNEQFF. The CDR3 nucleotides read TGCAGCGGTTACTCCTACAATGAGCAGTTCTTC.

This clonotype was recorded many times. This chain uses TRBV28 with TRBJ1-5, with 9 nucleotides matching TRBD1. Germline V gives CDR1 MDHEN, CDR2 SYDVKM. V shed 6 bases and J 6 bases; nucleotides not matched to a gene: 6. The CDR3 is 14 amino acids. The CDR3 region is CASRSQGASQPQHF. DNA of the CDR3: TGTGCCAGCAGGTCACAGGGGGCTTCTCAGCCCCAGCATTTT.

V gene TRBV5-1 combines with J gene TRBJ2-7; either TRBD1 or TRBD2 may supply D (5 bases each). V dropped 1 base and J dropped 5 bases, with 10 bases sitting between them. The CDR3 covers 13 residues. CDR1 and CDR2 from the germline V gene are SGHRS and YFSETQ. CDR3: CASSLNWGHEQYV. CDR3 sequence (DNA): TGCGCCAGCAGCTTGAATTGGGGACACGAGCAGTACGTC.

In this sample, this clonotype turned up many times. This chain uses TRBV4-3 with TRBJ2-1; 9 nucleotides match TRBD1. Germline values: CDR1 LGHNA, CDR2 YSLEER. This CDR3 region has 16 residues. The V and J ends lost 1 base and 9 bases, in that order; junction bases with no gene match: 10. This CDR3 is CASSQGGTGIQGEQFF. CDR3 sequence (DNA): TGCGCCAGCAGCCAAGGTGGGACAGGGATACAAGGTGAGCAGTTCTTC.